Listed here are 15 T cell receptor beta chains from one sample, sequenced in a study of human T cells and chemical hapten exposure. In TCRdb, the RACE reads were re-called with MiXCR into one record per CDR3 protein. The sample holds under 200,000 distinct CDR3 sequences; around 30% are singletons and the top ten take under 2.5%. Sample time point: patch test 3, about 24 weeks after DPC sensitization. Noted treatment: therapeutic diphenylcyclopropenone sensitization with weekly scalp DPC. This material consisted of whole blood, taken in connection with sensitization to the hapten diphenylcyclopropenone (DPC). The origin of the receptors is a woman under 30 with alopecia areata. Some clones in this sample may be carry-over from other donors' samples.

The chain joins TRBV7-2 to TRBJ1-5; TRBD1 might be the D (6 bases). Trimming pared 1 base from V and 3 bases from J, leaving 10 bases between. The CDR3 sequence is 15 residues long. The germline V gene has CDR1 SGHTA and CDR2 FQGNSA. CDR3 region: CASSLVGHSNQPQHF. The CDR3 coding sequence is TGTGCCAGCAGCTTAGTGGGACACTCCAATCAGCCCCAGCATTTT.

This clonotype has only a few counts. The chain is built from TRBV6-5 and TRBJ1-1; D is undetermined. The CDR3 spans 11 residues. Germline V gene data show CDR1 as MNHEY and CDR2 as SVGAGI. Deletions cut 7 bases from V and 10 bases from J, with 13 bases between. The CDR3 spells CASNNQVRAFF. In DNA, the CDR3 is TGTGCCAGCAACAACCAAGTAAGAGCTTTCTTT.

This clonotype has a handful of counts. The chain carries TRBV29-1 and TRBJ1-1; D is unresolved. CDR3 size: 12 residues. The germline V gene has CDR1 SQVTM and CDR2 ANQGSEA. V was cut by 3 bases and J by 3 bases, with 8 bases left in between. CDR3 in amino acids: CSVEVAHTEAFF. CDR3 sequence (DNA): TGCAGCGTTGAGGTAGCGCACACTGAAGCTTTCTTT.

This clonotype was seen more than once but under ten times. This CDR3 reads CASSPGGQGNEQFF. In DNA, the CDR3 is TGCGCCAGCAGCCCGGGGGGACAGGGCAATGAGCAGTTCTTC. The genes are TRBV5-1 and TRBJ2-1; TRBD1 matches at 9 bases. The V and J ends lost 4 bases and 6 bases, in that order; junction bases with no gene match: 5. Germline V lookup: CDR1 SGHRS, CDR2 YFSETQ. This CDR3 region has 14 residues.

V is TRBV9 and J is TRBJ2-5, with D tentatively TRBD1 (6 bases). The CDR3 is made up of 13 amino acids. Trimming took 4 bases from V and 5 from J, leaving 12 bases between them. Germline-derived CDR1 and CDR2 are SGDLS and YYNGEE. The CDR3 loop reads CASSLARGETQYF. The CDR3, as DNA: TGTGCCAGCAGCCTAGCTAGGGGGGAGACCCAGTACTTC.

V gene TRBV15 combines with J gene TRBJ1-2, with 7 nucleotides matching TRBD1. Unmatched junction bases numbered 8, after V lost 0 bases and J lost 7 bases. Germline V lookup: CDR1 LNHNV, CDR2 YYDKDF (reference sequence). This CDR3 region has 15 residues. CDR3 protein: CATSRDGQAGGGYTF. The CDR3, as DNA: TGTGCCACCAGCAGAGACGGACAGGCGGGAGGTGGCTACACCTTC.

This chain connects TRBV11-2 to TRBJ2-1, with D possibly called TRBD1 or TRBD2 (5 bases each). Trimming left V 0 bases short and J 12 bases short, with 9 bases between. The V gene's germline CDR1 is SGHAT and CDR2 FQNNGV. The CDR3 has 12 residues. As DNA, the CDR3 is TGTGCCAGCAGCTTAGATCGTGGGGGGCAGTTCTTC. It encodes CASSLDRGGQFF. The variable domain in full, with the rest retrieved from reference TRBV11-2 and TRBJ2-1, is EAGVAQSPRYKIIEKRQSVAFWCNPISGHATLYWYQQILGQGPKLLIQFQNNGVVDDSQLPKDRFSAERLKGVDSTLKIQPAKLEDSAVYLCASSLDRGGQFFGPGTRLTVL.

This clonotype was observed many times. V is TRBV5-1 and J is TRBJ2-1; 10 nucleotides line up with TRBD1. Germline CDR1 reads SGHRS; CDR2 reads YFSETQ. This CDR3 spans 15 amino acids. The V gene end was trimmed by 1 base and the J gene end by 8 bases; junction bases not matched to a gene: 6. CDR3 nucleotide sequence: TGCGCCAGCAGCTTGAGGACAGGGGGGTTGGATGAGCAGTTCTTC. Protein: CASSLRTGGLDEQFF.

This clonotype was seen more than once but under ten times. The chain is built from TRBV11-1 and TRBJ1-1; tentatively, D is TRBD1 (6 bases). Trimming cost V 1 base and J 1 base, with 16 bases left between them. This CDR3 is built from 17 residues. Germline V CDR1 and CDR2: SGHAT, FQDESV (reference sequence). The CDR3 sequence is CASSLGIGGGANTEAFF. CDR3 DNA sequence: TGTGCCAGCAGCTTAGGGATTGGGGGCGGAGCGAACACTGAAGCTTTCTTT.

V gene TRBV6-5 combines with J gene TRBJ1-1, with unresolved D. Germline CDR1 MNHEY, CDR2 SVGAGI. Trimming removed 0 bases from V and 7 bases from J, with 9 bases in between. The CDR3 length is 13 residues. Here the CDR3 reads CASSYSGGYEAFF. CDR3 nucleotides: TGTGCCAGCAGTTACTCCGGAGGGTATGAAGCTTTCTTT.

The chain combines TRBV20-1 with TRBJ1-2, with 7 bases that match TRBD1. The ends lost 4 bases at V and 2 bases at J; junction bases unmatched: 4. Germline assignment: CDR1 DFQATT and CDR2 SNEGSKA (reference sequence). This CDR3 region has 13 residues. CDR3: CSAIDRENYGYTF. CDR3 sequence (DNA): TGCAGTGCTATCGACAGGGAAAACTATGGCTACACCTTC.

The CDR3 DNA reads TGTGCCAGCAGCTGGGGGGGACAGGGCTTCCCCTACGAGCAGTACTTC. Amino acid sequence: CASSWGGQGFPYEQYF. The rearrangement links TRBV11-1 to TRBJ2-7, with TRBD1 identical over 9 bases. CDR3 length: 16 amino acids. V shed 4 bases and J 2 bases; nucleotides not matched to a gene: 9. CDR1 and CDR2 from the germline V gene are SGHAT and FQDESV (reference sequence).

The chain combines TRBV15 with TRBJ2-7; D may match TRBD1 or TRBD2 (7 bases each). Germline assignment: CDR1 LNHNV and CDR2 YYDKDF (reference sequence). This CDR3 region has 15 residues. V was clipped by 1 base and J by 3 bases, with 13 bases between them. For the CDR3, the DNA is TGTGCCACCAGCAGAGGGGGAGGGGGCGTCTACGAGCAGTACTTC. Translating it yields CATSRGGGGVYEQYF. Using reference TRBV15 and TRBJ2-7 for the parts outside the CDR3, the full variable domain is DAMVIQNPRYQVTQFGKPVTLSCSQTLNHNVMYWYQQKSSQAPKLLFHYYDKDFNNEADTPDNFQSRRPNTSFCFLDIRSPGLGDTAMYLCATSRGGGGVYEQYFGPGTRLTVT.

In this sample, this clonotype turned up many times. The chain employs TRBV7-6 and TRBJ2-3; D is perhaps TRBD1 or TRBD2 (5 bases each). CDR1 is SGHVS and CDR2 is FNYEAQ in the germline V gene. With 1 base removed from V and 2 bases from J, the gap between germline ends came to 13 bases. The CDR3 is 16 amino acids. The CDR3 here is CASSLVASGTTDTQYF. CDR3 DNA: TGTGCCAGCAGCTTAGTCGCCTCAGGGACCACAGATACGCAGTATTTT. The complete variable domain, with remaining parts taken from reference TRBV7-6 and TRBJ2-3, reads GAGVSQSPRYKVTKRGQDVALRCDPISGHVSLYWYRQALGQGPEFLTYFNYEAQQDKSGLPNDRFSAERPEGSISTLTIQRTEQRDSAMYRCASSLVASGTTDTQYFGPGTRLTVL.

This chain connects TRBV11-2 to TRBJ2-7; no definite D call. Germline V gives CDR1 SGHAT, CDR2 FQNNGV. Trimming cost V 3 bases and J 4 bases, with 13 bases left between them. The CDR3 sequence is 14 residues long. The chain's CDR3 is CASSFYTGSYEQYF. CDR3 bases: TGTGCCAGCAGCTTCTATACGGGTTCGTACGAGCAGTACTTC.